The 17 T cell receptor beta chains below were found in one sample sequenced in a study of molecular identifiers for immune sequencing clone quantification. TCRdb independently ran MiXCR on the PCR reads; one entry per CDR3 protein. Seen here are approximately 97,000 distinct CDR3 sequences, 30% to 35% observed once, and the top ten hold about 9.7%. Material: naive CD8+ T cells from blood, with Jurkat cell RNA spiked in. Specified subset: FACS-sorted CD8+CD4-CCR7+CD45RA+ naive T cells. The receptors stem from a human donor in good health. Some libraries in this study had Jurkat cell RNA spiked in.

The rearrangement uses TRBV19 and TRBJ2-1, with TRBD1 matching 7 bases. The J segment lost 1 base and the V segment lost 3 bases, leaving 3 bases of the junction unmatched. The CDR3 sequence is 15 residues long. In germline, CDR1 is LNHDA, CDR2 SQIVND (reference sequence). The CDR3 loop reads CASSITGASYNEQFF. CDR3 coding DNA: TGTGCCAGTAGTATTACAGGGGCTTCCTACAATGAGCAGTTCTTC.

The CDR3 region is CSAPRGWGTYEQYF. In nucleotides, the CDR3 is TGCAGTGCACCCCGAGGATGGGGGACCTACGAGCAGTACTTC. The chain couples TRBV20-1 to TRBJ2-7, with D perhaps assigned TRBD1 or TRBD2 (5 bases each). V was clipped by 6 bases and J by 2 bases, with 17 bases between them. The germline gives CDR1 DFQATT, CDR2 SNEGSKA (reference sequence). The CDR3 contains 14 residues.

This clonotype came up a few times. V is TRBV7-2 and J is TRBJ2-1, with TRBD2 matching 8 bases. The CDR3 has 14 residues. V was clipped by 5 bases and J by 3 bases; unmatched bases: 3. Germline CDR1 and CDR2: SGHTA and FQGNSA. The CDR3 region has the DNA TGTGCCAGCAGCGGGACTAGTGGCTACAATGAGCAGTTCTTC. Amino acids: CASSGTSGYNEQFF.

This clonotype was seen ten or more times. J is TRBJ1-1 and V is TRBV29-1, with 10 bases matching TRBD1. CDR1 is SQVTM, CDR2 ANQGSEA, per germline. Trimming took 4 bases from V and 0 from J; bases not matched to a gene: 5. This CDR3 is 15 amino acids long. CDR3 protein: CSVVEDRGLNTEAFF. The DNA for the CDR3 is TGCAGCGTTGTCGAGGACAGGGGGTTGAACACTGAAGCTTTCTTT. Full variable domain (rest looked up from reference TRBV29-1 and TRBJ1-1): SAVISQKPSRDICQRGTSLTIQCQVDSQVTMMFWYRQQPGQSLTLIATANQGSEATYESGFVIDKFPISRPNLTFSTLTVSNMSPEDSSIYLCSVVEDRGLNTEAFFGQGTRLTVV.

This clonotype has a handful of counts. CDR3 amino acids: CASSSSPNTEAFF. The CDR3 coding sequence is TGTGCCAGCAGCTCCAGCCCGAACACTGAAGCTTTCTTT. J is TRBJ1-1 and V is TRBV11-2; D is undetermined. Deletions cut 4 bases from V and 1 base from J, with 7 bases between. CDR1 and CDR2 (germline): SGHAT, FQNNGV. The CDR3 spans 13 residues.

This clonotype has a count of ten or more. V and J are TRBV5-6 and TRBJ2-7; the D gene is possibly TRBD1 (6 bases). The V gene's germline CDR1 is SGHDT and CDR2 YYEEEE. This CDR3 spans 17 amino acids. The V gene lost 1 base and the J gene lost 5 bases, with 22 bases spanning the gap. This chain's CDR3 is CASSLPPAEGVPDEQYF. For the CDR3, the DNA is TGTGCCAGCAGCTTGCCTCCGGCCGAGGGGGTTCCCGACGAGCAGTACTTC.

As to this clonotype: One end of the junction does not line up with germline, which may come from a read error. CDR3 sequence: CASSQDQRDTGELYF. Here the CDR3 DNA reads TGTGCCAGCAGCCAAGATCAAAGGGACACCGGGGAGCTGTATTTT. V usage is TRBV4-2 and J usage is TRBJ2-2; D is perhaps TRBD1 (6 bases). Germline assignment: CDR1 LGHNA and CDR2 YNFKEQ. The CDR3 length is 15 residues.

V usage is TRBV2 and J usage is TRBJ1-2; TRBD1 agrees at 7 bases. CDR3 length: 16 residues. V shed 8 bases, J shed 0 bases, and the junction held 12 bases outside the gene matches. Germline V CDR1 and CDR2: SNHLY, FYNNEI. CDR3: CASAGLTGNTNYGYTF. CDR3 coding DNA: TGTGCCAGCGCGGGACTGACAGGGAATACTAACTATGGCTACACCTTC. Full variable domain (remainder filled in from reference TRBV2 and TRBJ1-2): EPEVTQTPSHQVTQMGQEVILRCVPISNHLYFYWYRQILGQKVEFLVSFYNNEISEKSEIFDDQFSVERPDGSNFTLKIRSTKLEDSAMYFCASAGLTGNTNYGYTFGSGTRLTVV.

In the case of this clonotype: A much larger clone differs by one base, so this may be a read error. The rearrangement links TRBV20-1 to TRBJ1-6; 8 bases are a match to TRBD1. This CDR3 comprises 14 residues. Germline V CDR1 and CDR2: DFQATT, SNEGSKA (reference sequence). V gave up 7 bases and J gave up 11 bases; unmatched junction bases: 13. The CDR3 bases are TGCAGTGGGGGACAGGTGGACTGGAATACACCCCTCCACTTT. Protein sequence: CSGGQVDWNTPLHF.

The V gene is TRBV6-5, the J gene TRBJ2-7, with TRBD1 matching over 10 bases. Unmatched junction bases numbered 1, after V lost 0 bases and J lost 2 bases. CDR1 and CDR2 from the germline V gene are MNHEY and SVGAGI. This CDR3 is built from 15 residues. Here the CDR3 DNA reads TGTGCCAGCAGTTACTCGGGACAGGGGACCTACGAGCAGTACTTC. Its translation: CASSYSGQGTYEQYF.

This sequence joins TRBV2 and TRBJ2-2; D may be TRBD1 (6 bases). Trimming pared 1 base from V and 6 bases from J, leaving 9 bases between. The length of the CDR3 is 14 residues. Germline assignment: CDR1 SNHLY and CDR2 FYNNEI. CDR3 amino acids: CASSEGQASGELFF. The CDR3 coding sequence is TGTGCCAGCAGTGAAGGACAGGCGTCCGGGGAGCTGTTTTTT.

The table lists this clonotype with many counts. The chain employs TRBV7-2 and TRBJ2-5; 7 positions agree with TRBD2. CDR1 and CDR2 from the germline V gene are SGHTA and FQGNSA. The CDR3 has 13 residues. Trimming took 4 bases from V and 4 from J; bases not matched to a gene: 3. Here the CDR3 DNA reads TGTGCCAGCAGCTGGGGGGGACCAGAGACCCAGTACTTC. It codes for CASSWGGPETQYF.

This clonotype has only one observation. One end of the junction varies from germline; a read error may be responsible. The CDR3 DNA is TGCAGCGTTGAAGATCGTGGGACTGAAGCTATCTTT. It translates to CSVEDRGTEAIF. V is TRBV29-1 and J is TRBJ1-1, with D perhaps matching TRBD1 (5 bases). Germline CDR1 SQVTM, CDR2 ANQGSEA. The CDR3 has 12 residues.

This clonotype was found many times. The chain recombines TRBV5-4 with TRBJ2-7; D is unclear. The CDR3 runs 14 residues. Germline loops: CDR1 SGHNT, CDR2 YYREEE (reference sequence). Deletions cut 0 bases from V and 3 bases from J, with 10 bases between. The CDR3 region is CASSLGTAGYEQYF. The CDR3 DNA sequence: TGTGCCAGCAGCTTGGGGACGGCCGGCTACGAGCAGTACTTC.

The table lists this clonotype with a count of one. The chain has TRBV13 and TRBJ2-1; either TRBD1 or TRBD2 may fit D (5 bases each). The J call may be mistaken, given a closer DNA end match to TRBJ2-7. Germline V CDR1 and CDR2: PRHDT, FYEKMQ (reference sequence). The CDR3 is 16 amino acids. The CDR3 spells CASSPRDRSTYNEQYF. The CDR3 coding sequence is TGTGCCAGCAGCCCGAGGGACCGGAGCACCTACAATGAGCAGTACTTC.

This clonotype was counted a few times. CDR3 region: CASSDVGIVVYGYTF. Here the CDR3 DNA reads TGTGCCAGCAGTGATGTGGGTATTGTAGTCTATGGCTACACCTTC. The chain links TRBV2 to TRBJ1-2, with no clear D. From germline, CDR1 is SNHLY and CDR2 FYNNEI. V was pared by 3 bases and J by 4 bases, with 15 bases between. The CDR3 loop spans 15 amino acids.

This clonotype has at least ten counts. This chain uses TRBV28 with TRBJ2-3; the match to TRBD1 covers 8 bases. The CDR3 runs 15 residues. The germline V gene encodes CDR1 MDHEN and CDR2 SYDVKM. J lost 1 base, V lost 3 bases, and 3 bases had no gene match. The CDR3 nucleotides read TGTGCCAGCAGTTTTTTGGACAGGGGCACAGATACGCAGTATTTT. Translating it yields CASSFLDRGTDTQYF.